The sequence of this T cell receptor (beta chain) was determined in a study of metastatic and nonmetastatic thyroid tumors. Study-wide results and caveats: Versus benign nodules, malignant thyroid tumors reportedly had significantly higher TCR beta diversity, in blood and tumor.

Original analysis: A classifier of distant metastasis in papillary thyroid cancer was built from CDR3 differences (across clinicopathological groups). TCRdb reanalyzed the PCR reads via MiXCR. It is TCRdb's table, rather than the study itself, that gives the V and J calls and clone size. Of around 70,000 clones in the sample, roughly 18% are singletons; the top ten hold more than 10%. Patients had received no treatment of any kind before thyroid surgery. The germline gives CDR1 MNHNS, CDR2 SASEGT. This CDR3 is built from 10 residues. V lost 8 bases and J lost 6, with 8 bases in between. This clone is classed as medium-sized. The antigen remains undetermined.

The chain combines TRBV6-1 with TRBJ2-7; D gene uncertain. Sequencing used blood. The receptor was derived from a female donor with papillary thyroid cancer or a benign thyroid nodule (not recorded which). Some clones in this sample may be carry-over from other donors' samples. In DNA, the CDR3 is TGTGCCAGCGACTCTTTCGAGCAGTACTTC. Translating it yields CASDSFEQYF.